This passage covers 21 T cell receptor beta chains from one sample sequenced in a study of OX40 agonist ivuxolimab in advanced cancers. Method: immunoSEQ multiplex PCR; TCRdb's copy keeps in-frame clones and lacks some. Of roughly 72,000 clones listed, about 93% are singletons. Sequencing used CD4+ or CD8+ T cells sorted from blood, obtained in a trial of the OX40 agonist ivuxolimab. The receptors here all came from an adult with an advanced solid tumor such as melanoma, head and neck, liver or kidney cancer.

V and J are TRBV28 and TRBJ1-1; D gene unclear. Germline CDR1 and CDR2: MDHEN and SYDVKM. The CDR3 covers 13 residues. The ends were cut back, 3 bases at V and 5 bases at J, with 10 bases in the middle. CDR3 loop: CASSLGGRTEAFF. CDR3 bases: TGTGCCAGCAGTTTGGGCGGTCGTACTGAAGCTTTCTTT.

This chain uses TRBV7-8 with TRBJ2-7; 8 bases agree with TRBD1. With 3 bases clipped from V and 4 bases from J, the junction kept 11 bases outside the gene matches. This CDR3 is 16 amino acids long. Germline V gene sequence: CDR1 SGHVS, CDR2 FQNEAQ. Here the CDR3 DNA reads TGTGCCAGCAGCTTGACGGGGACAGGCATAGCGTACGAGCAGTACTTC. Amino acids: CASSLTGTGIAYEQYF.

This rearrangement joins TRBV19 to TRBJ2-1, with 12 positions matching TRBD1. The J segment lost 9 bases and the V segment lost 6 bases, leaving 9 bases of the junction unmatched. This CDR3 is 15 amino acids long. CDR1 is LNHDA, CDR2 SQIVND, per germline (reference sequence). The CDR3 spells CASRVWGQGAGEQFF. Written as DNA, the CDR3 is TGTGCCAGTAGAGTCTGGGGACAGGGGGCCGGTGAGCAGTTCTTC.

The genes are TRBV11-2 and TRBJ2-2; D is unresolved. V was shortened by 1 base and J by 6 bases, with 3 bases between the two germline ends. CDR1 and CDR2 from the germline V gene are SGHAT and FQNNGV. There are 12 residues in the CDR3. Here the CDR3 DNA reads TGTGCCAGCAGCTTAGGGGCCGGGGAGCTGTTTTTT. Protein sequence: CASSLGAGELFF.

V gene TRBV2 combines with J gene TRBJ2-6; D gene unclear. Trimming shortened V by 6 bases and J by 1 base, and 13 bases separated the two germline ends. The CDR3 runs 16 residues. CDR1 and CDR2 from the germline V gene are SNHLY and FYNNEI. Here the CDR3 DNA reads TGTGCCAGCAGCCCCCTGAGAGTTTCTGGGGCCAACGTCCTGACTTTC. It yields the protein CASSPLRVSGANVLTF.

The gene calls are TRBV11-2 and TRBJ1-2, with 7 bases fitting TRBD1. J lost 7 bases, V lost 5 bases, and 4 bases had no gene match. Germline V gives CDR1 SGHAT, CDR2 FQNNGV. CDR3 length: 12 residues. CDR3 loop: CASSMSGGGYTF. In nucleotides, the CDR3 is TGTGCCAGCAGCATGTCAGGGGGTGGCTACACCTTC.

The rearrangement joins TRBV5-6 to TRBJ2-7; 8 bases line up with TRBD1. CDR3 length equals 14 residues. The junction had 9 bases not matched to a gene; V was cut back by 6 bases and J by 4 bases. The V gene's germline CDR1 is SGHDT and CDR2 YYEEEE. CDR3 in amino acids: CASTFGTGGYEQYF. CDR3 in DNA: TGTGCCAGCACCTTTGGGACAGGTGGGTACGAGCAGTACTTC.

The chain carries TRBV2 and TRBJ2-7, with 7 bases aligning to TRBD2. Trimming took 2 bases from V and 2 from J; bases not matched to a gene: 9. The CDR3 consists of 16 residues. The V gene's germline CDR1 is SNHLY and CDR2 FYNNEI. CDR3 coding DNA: TGTGCCAGCAGTGAATTCATCCCTAGCGGCACCTACGAGCAGTACTTC. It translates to CASSEFIPSGTYEQYF.

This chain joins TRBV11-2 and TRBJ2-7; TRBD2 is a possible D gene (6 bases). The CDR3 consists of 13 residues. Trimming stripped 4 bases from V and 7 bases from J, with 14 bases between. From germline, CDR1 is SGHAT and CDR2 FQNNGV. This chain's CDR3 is CASSSPAGWEQYF. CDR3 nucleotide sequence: TGTGCCAGCAGCTCCCCCGCGGGGTGGGAGCAGTACTTC. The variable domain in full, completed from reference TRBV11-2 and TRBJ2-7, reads EAGVAQSPRYKIIEKRQSVAFWCNPISGHATLYWYQQILGQGPKLLIQFQNNGVVDDSQLPKDRFSAERLKGVDSTLKIQPAKLEDSAVYLCASSSPAGWEQYFGPGTRLTVT.

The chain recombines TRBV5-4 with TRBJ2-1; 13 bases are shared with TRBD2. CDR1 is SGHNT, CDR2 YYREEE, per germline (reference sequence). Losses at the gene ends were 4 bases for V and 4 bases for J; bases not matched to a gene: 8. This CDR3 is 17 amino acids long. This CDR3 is CASSDAGLAGLYNEQFF. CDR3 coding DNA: TGTGCCAGCAGCGACGCGGGACTAGCGGGGTTATACAATGAGCAGTTCTTC.

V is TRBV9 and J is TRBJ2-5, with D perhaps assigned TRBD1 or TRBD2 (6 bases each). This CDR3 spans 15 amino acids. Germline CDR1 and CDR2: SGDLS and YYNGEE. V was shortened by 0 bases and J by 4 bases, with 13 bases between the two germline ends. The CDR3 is CASSVGDGGGETQYF. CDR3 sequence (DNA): TGTGCCAGCAGCGTAGGGGACGGGGGCGGAGAGACCCAGTACTTC.

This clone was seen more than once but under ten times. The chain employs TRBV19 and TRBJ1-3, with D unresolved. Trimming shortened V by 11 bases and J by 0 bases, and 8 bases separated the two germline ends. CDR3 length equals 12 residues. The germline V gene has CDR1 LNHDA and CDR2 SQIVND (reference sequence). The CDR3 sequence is CASRSSGNTIYF. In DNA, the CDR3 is TGTGCCTCGAGAAGCTCTGGAAACACCATATATTTT.

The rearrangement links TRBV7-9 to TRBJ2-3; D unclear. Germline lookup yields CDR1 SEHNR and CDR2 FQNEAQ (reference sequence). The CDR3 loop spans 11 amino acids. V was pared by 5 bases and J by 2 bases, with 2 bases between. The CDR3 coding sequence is TGTGCCAGCAGCCTCACAGATACGCAGTATTTT. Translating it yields CASSLTDTQYF.

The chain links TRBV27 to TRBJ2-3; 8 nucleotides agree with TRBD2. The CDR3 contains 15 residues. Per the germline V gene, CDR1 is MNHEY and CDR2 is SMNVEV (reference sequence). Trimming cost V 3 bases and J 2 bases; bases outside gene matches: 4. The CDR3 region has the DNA TGTGCCAGCAGTTTGCAGCGGGGGAACACAGATACGCAGTATTTT. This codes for CASSLQRGNTDTQYF.

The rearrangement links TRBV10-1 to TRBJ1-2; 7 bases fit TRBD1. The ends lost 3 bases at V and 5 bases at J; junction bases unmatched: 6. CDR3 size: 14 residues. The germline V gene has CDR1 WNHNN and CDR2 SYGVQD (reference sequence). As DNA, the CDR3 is TGCGCCAGCAGTGAATCCGGGACAGCGTATGGCTACACCTTC. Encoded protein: CASSESGTAYGYTF.

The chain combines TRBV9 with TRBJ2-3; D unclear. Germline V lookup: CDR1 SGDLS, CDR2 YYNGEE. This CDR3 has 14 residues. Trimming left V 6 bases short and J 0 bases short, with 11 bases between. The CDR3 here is CASTRGSSTDTQYF. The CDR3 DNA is TGTGCCAGCACCAGAGGTTCTAGCACAGATACGCAGTATTTT.

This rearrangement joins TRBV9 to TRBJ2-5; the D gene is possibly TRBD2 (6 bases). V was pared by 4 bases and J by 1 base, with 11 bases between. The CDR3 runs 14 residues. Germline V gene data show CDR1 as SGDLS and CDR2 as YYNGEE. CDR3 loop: CASSPGATQETQYF. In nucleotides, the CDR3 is TGTGCCAGCAGCCCGGGAGCAACCCAAGAGACCCAGTACTTC. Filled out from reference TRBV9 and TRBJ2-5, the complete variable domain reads DSGVTQTPKHLITATGQRVTLRCSPRSGDLSVYWYQQSLDQGLQFLIQYYNGEERAKGNILERFSAQQFPDLHSELNLSSLELGDSALYFCASSPGATQETQYFGPGTRLLVL.

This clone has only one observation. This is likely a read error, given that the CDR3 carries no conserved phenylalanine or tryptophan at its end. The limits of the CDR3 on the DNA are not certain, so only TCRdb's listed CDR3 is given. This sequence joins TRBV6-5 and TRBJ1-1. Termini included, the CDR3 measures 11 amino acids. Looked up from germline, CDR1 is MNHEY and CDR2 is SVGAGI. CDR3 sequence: CASSYSSEVRP.

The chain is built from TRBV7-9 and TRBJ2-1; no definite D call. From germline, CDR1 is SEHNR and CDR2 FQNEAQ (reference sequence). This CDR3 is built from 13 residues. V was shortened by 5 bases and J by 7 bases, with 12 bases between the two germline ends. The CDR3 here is CASSRRQDNEQFF. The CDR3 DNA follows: TGTGCCAGCAGCAGGCGTCAGGATAATGAGCAGTTCTTC.

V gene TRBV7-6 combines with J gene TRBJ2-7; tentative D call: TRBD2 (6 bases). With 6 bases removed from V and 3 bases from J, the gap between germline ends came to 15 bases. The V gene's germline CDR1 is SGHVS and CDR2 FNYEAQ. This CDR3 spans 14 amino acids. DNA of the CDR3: TGTGCCAGCAGTCCAACTAGCCCGAACTACGAGCAGTACTTC. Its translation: CASSPTSPNYEQYF.

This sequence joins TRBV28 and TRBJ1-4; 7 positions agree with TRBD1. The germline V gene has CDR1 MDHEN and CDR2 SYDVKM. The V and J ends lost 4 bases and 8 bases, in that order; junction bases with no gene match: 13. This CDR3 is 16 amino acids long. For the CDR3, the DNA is TGTGCCAGCAGTTCAGCCCCCTGGGACAGTGGGGAAAAACTGTTTTTT. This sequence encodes CASSSAPWDSGEKLFF. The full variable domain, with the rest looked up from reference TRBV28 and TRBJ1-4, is DVKVTQSSRYLVKRTGEKVFLECVQDMDHENMFWYRQDPGLGLRLIYFSYDVKMKEKGDIPEGYSVSREKKERFSLILESASTNQTSMYLCASSSAPWDSGEKLFFGSGTQLSVL.